These 22 T cell receptor beta chains were sequenced from one sample in a study of CD8 T cells in ankylosing spondylitis. MiXCR, run by TCRdb on the 5' RACE reads, gives a single entry per CDR3 protein. The data hold 150,000 to 200,000 distinct CDR3 sequences, with roughly 13% observed a single time. The specimen sequenced was blood, either unsorted or a sorted T cell fraction (not recorded which). The receptors come from a female donor with ankylosing spondylitis or in good health (not recorded which).

Of note for this clonotype: A much more abundant neighbour one base away suggests this may be a read error. The rearrangement uses TRBV7-2 and TRBJ2-7; 7 bases map to TRBD1. Germline V gene sequence: CDR1 SGHTA, CDR2 FQGNSA. CDR3 length equals 14 residues. CDR3 region: CASRTEGGTYEQCF. The DNA for the CDR3 is TGTGCCAGCAGGACGGAAGGGGGCACCTACGAGCAGTGCTTC.

This clonotype was seen a few times. The rearrangement links TRBV6-2 or TRBV6-3 to TRBJ1-5, with TRBD1 as a possible D gene (6 bases). The length of the CDR3 is 18 residues. V was shortened by 3 bases and J by 10 bases, with 28 bases between the two germline ends. Germline assignment: CDR1 MNHEY and CDR2 SVGEGT. DNA for the CDR3: TGTGCCAGCAGTTATCGCAACAGTCGTATGGGGACACCCTTACCCCAGCATTTT. Translated, it gives CASSYRNSRMGTPLPQHF.

This clonotype showed up many times. The V call is TRBV6-5, the J call TRBJ1-4; the match to TRBD1 covers 9 bases. V lost 4 bases and J lost 4; bases outside the gene matches: 16. Per the germline V gene, CDR1 is MNHEY and CDR2 is SVGAGI. This CDR3 is built from 19 residues. This CDR3 is CASSFEPSGTGTDNEKLFF. The CDR3 DNA is TGTGCCAGCAGTTTCGAGCCCTCCGGGACAGGGACAGATAATGAAAAACTGTTTTTT.

This clonotype occurred many times. The rearrangement uses TRBV24-1 and TRBJ1-4; D is unresolved. The V gene lost 6 bases and the J gene lost 5 bases, with 3 bases spanning the gap. There are 11 residues in the CDR3. Germline V gene lookup returns CDR1 KGHDR and CDR2 SFDVKD. DNA of the CDR3: TGTGCCACCAGTCACAATGAAAAACTGTTTTTT. Translated: CATSHNEKLFF.

The chain is built from TRBV28 and TRBJ2-1; D unclear. Germline CDR1 MDHEN, CDR2 SYDVKM. CDR3 length equals 11 residues. The V gene lost 8 bases and the J gene lost 12 bases, with 14 bases spanning the gap. The CDR3 sequence is CASGRPAVQFF. The CDR3 DNA follows: TGTGCCAGCGGCAGACCGGCGGTGCAGTTCTTC.

This clonotype showed up many times. The CDR3 coding sequence is TGTGCCAGTGCTAAGCGACAGGGGGGTCAGCCCCAGCATTTT. This codes for CASAKRQGGQPQHF. The V call is TRBV18, the J call TRBJ1-5; the match to TRBD1 covers 9 bases. Losses at the gene ends were 9 bases for V and 6 bases for J; bases not matched to a gene: 9. This CDR3 spans 14 amino acids. The germline V gene has CDR1 KGHSH and CDR2 LQKENI. The whole variable domain, filled in from reference TRBV18 and TRBJ1-5, reads NAGVMQNPRHLVRRRGQEARLRCSPMKGHSHVYWYRQLPEEGLKFMVYLQKENIIDESGMPKERFSAEFPKEGPSILRIQQVVRGDSAAYFCASAKRQGGQPQHFGDGTRLSIL.

This clonotype has at least ten counts. The chain recombines TRBV12-3 or TRBV12-4 with TRBJ1-2; D not resolved. This CDR3 has 15 amino acids. V was cut by 5 bases and J by 7 bases, with 20 bases left in between. CDR3 sequence: CASSRRRTHSRGYTF. The CDR3 DNA reads as TGTGCCAGCAGTCGCCGTCGGACTCATTCCCGTGGCTACACCTTC.

This clonotype was found many times. The genes are TRBV12-3 or TRBV12-4 and TRBJ2-2; maybe TRBD1 (6 bases). Trimming removed 8 bases at V and 7 bases at J, with 14 bases between. This CDR3 comprises 13 residues. CDR3 loop: CASPGQLSGELFF. Written as DNA, the CDR3 is TGTGCCAGCCCAGGACAGCTGAGCGGGGAGCTGTTTTTT.

Ten or more counts support this clonotype. It may be a read error: a sequence one base away is much more abundant. V usage is TRBV5-1 and J usage is TRBJ1-2; no clear D. The CDR3 contains 12 residues. Looked up from germline, CDR1 is SGHRS and CDR2 is YFSETQ. CDR3 residues: CASSVAGSSTPF. Written as DNA, the CDR3 is TGCGCCAGCAGCGTAGCCGGATCTTCGACCCCCTTC.

This clonotype was counted at least ten times. J is TRBJ1-4 and V is TRBV5-1, with D maybe TRBD1 (5 bases). The CDR3 extends over 13 amino acids. Germline V CDR1 and CDR2: SGHRS, YFSETQ. The V end lost 4 bases, the J end lost 6 bases, and 10 bases lay between the germline ends. For the CDR3, the DNA is TGCGCCAGCAGCCTAGGGACCGATGAAAAACTGTTTTTT. The encoded protein is CASSLGTDEKLFF.

This clonotype came up a few times. This chain connects TRBV7-2 to TRBJ1-6; no reliable D call. The CDR3 runs to 15 residues. Trimming removed 1 base from V and 5 bases from J, with 9 bases in between. Per the germline V gene, CDR1 is SGHTA and CDR2 is FQGNSA. CDR3 bases: TGTGCCAGCAGCTTAGTAACAGCAAATAATTCACCCCTCCACTTT. This encodes CASSLVTANNSPLHF.

Note on this clonotype: A much larger clonotype is one base distant, so this may be a read error. The gene calls are TRBV20-1 and TRBJ2-1, with 8 bases fitting TRBD2. J lost 11 bases, V lost 1 base, and 7 bases had no gene match. This CDR3 region has 13 residues. Per germline, CDR1 DFQATT and CDR2 SNEGSKA (reference sequence). The CDR3 region is CSARGVAGSQQFF. CDR3 in DNA: TGCAGTGCTAGAGGAGTAGCGGGAAGTCAGCAGTTCTTC.

Concerning this clonotype: A read error may be the cause here, since a much bigger clone is one base away. This sequence joins TRBV7-2 and TRBJ2-3, with 10 bases aligning to TRBD1. Germline V CDR1 and CDR2: SGHTA, FQGNSA. The CDR3 sequence is 17 residues long. V was clipped by 6 bases and J by 2 bases; unmatched bases: 11. CDR3 loop: CASSNPTGGRDTDTQYF. The DNA for the CDR3 is TGTGCCAGCAGTAACCCGACAGGGGGCAGGGACACAGATACGCAGTATTTT.

In this sample, this clonotype turned up many times. The chain links TRBV6-5 to TRBJ1-6; D possibly corresponds to TRBD1 (5 bases). This CDR3 comprises 15 residues. Per germline, CDR1 MNHEY and CDR2 SVGAGI. V lost 1 base and J 10 bases, leaving 14 bases between the germline ends. The CDR3 coding sequence is TGTGCCAGCAGTTACTTCGCGACAGAGACCTCACCCCTCCACTTT. This sequence encodes CASSYFATETSPLHF.

J is TRBJ1-1 and V is TRBV29-1, with D uncertain. Germline V gives CDR1 SQVTM, CDR2 ANQGSEA. The CDR3 runs 13 residues. V was shortened by 6 bases and J by 3 bases, with 14 bases between the two germline ends. The CDR3 spells CSVNKDAYTEAFF. The CDR3, as DNA: TGCAGCGTAAATAAAGACGCTTACACTGAAGCTTTCTTT.

This clonotype came up many times. The chain uses TRBV29-1 and TRBJ1-2; D is undetermined. CDR3 length equals 11 residues. The germline V gene has CDR1 SQVTM and CDR2 ANQGSEA. V was trimmed by 4 bases and J by 6 bases, leaving 9 bases between them. CDR3 protein: CSVALGNGYTF. The CDR3 DNA reads TGCAGCGTTGCTTTGGGGAATGGCTACACCTTC.

This clonotype was found many times. CDR3 protein: CASNEQTTKNIQYF. The CDR3 DNA follows: TGTGCCAGCAACGAGCAAACAACCAAAAACATTCAGTACTTC. V and J are TRBV28 and TRBJ2-4, with D hard to call. V gave up 7 bases and J gave up 2 bases, with 12 bases separating them. This CDR3 comprises 14 residues. Germline CDR1 is MDHEN and CDR2 is SYDVKM.

The chain combines TRBV27 with TRBJ1-2; TRBD1 matches at 9 bases. The CDR3 runs to 16 residues. The J segment lost 4 bases and the V segment lost 5 bases, leaving 11 bases of the junction unmatched. From germline, CDR1 is MNHEY and CDR2 SMNVEV (reference sequence). CDR3 nucleotide sequence: TGTGCCAGCAGTCCGCGCCGAACGGACAGGGGCTATGGCTACACCTTC. Protein sequence: CASSPRRTDRGYGYTF.

At least ten counts were recorded for this clonotype. J is TRBJ1-2 and V is TRBV20-1; unclear D gene. Germline lookup yields CDR1 DFQATT and CDR2 SNEGSKA (reference sequence). Deletions cut 7 bases from V and 5 bases from J, with 17 bases between. This CDR3 comprises 13 residues. The CDR3 DNA sequence: TGCAGTGTTCGGACGGCCGCGACTTATGGCTACACCTTC. This sequence encodes CSVRTAATYGYTF.

This clonotype was found once. CDR3: CASSPLLDSYNEQFF. CDR3 DNA sequence: TGTGCCAGCTCACCACTACTAGACTCCTACAATGAGCAGTTCTTC. This rearrangement joins TRBV18 to TRBJ2-1, with TRBD2 as a possible D gene (5 bases). CDR1 and CDR2 (germline): KGHSH, LQKENI. The V and J ends lost 1 base and 0 bases respectively, with 7 bases between them. The CDR3 covers 15 residues.

At least ten counts were recorded for this clonotype. The gene calls are TRBV24-1 and TRBJ2-2; a possible D gene is TRBD2 (6 bases). Germline-derived CDR1 and CDR2 are KGHDR and SFDVKD. This CDR3 has 14 amino acids. Trimming shortened V by 11 bases and J by 1 base, and 13 bases separated the two germline ends. CDR3 in amino acids: CASGQGGNTGELFF. Here the CDR3 DNA reads TGTGCCAGCGGGCAGGGAGGGAACACCGGGGAGCTGTTTTTT.

In its sample, this clonotype was seen a few times. The chain couples TRBV7-2 to TRBJ1-2; D is unclear. Trimming stripped 4 bases from V and 8 bases from J, with 17 bases between. Germline V gene lookup returns CDR1 SGHTA and CDR2 FQGNSA. The length of the CDR3 is 14 residues. The CDR3 loop reads CASSSLGRSGGYTF. The CDR3, as DNA: TGTGCCAGCAGCTCCTTGGGTCGGTCCGGCGGCTACACCTTC.